This T cell receptor beta chain came from a study of T cells in Graves' hyperthyroidism and ophthalmopathy. Amplification targeted TCR beta CDR3 regions from RNA transcripts. Using the HTBI primer set, a first-round RT-PCR was run on the TCR CDR3. TCRdb recomputed calls from the multiplex PCR reads with MiXCR, one row per CDR3 protein. Of roughly 250,000 distinct CDR3 sequences detected, roughly 22% appear once; the ten largest clones hold 50% to 75%. There are 11 residues in the CDR3. V was trimmed by 5 bases and J by 6 bases, leaving 8 bases between them. Germline V gives CDR1 SGHTA, CDR2 FQGNSA. The TCR comes from a man aged 25 to 40 with Graves' ophthalmopathy. Sequences were obtained from blood. This rearrangement joins TRBV7-2 to TRBJ2-7; D is unclear. CDR3 sequence (DNA): TGTGCCAGCAGCGCGCACGGCGAGCAGTACTTC. It specifies CASSAHGEQYF.